This TCR beta chain emerged from a study of OX40 agonist ivuxolimab in advanced cancers. Study overall: Participants could have had prior anti-PD-1, anti-PD-L1 or anti-CTLA-4 therapy, and 40% had some.

This clone was recorded once. Generated by immunoSEQ multiplex PCR, the TCRdb table keeps only in-frame clones and is missing some. There are 60,000 to 95,000 clones in the sample; around 83% occur only once, and 15% to 20% lies in the top ten. The study sampled blood at baseline, cycle 4 day 1, and cycle 7 day 1. The germline gives CDR1 KGHSH, CDR2 LQKENI. The CDR3 totals 15 residues. Trimming at V came to 1 base and at J to 3 bases, leaving 3 bases not matched to a gene. This chain joins TRBV18 and TRBJ1-3, with 7 bases lining up with TRBD1. This sample comprised CD4+ or CD8+ T cells sorted from blood, obtained in a trial of the OX40 agonist ivuxolimab. The clonotype was recovered from an adult with an advanced solid tumor such as melanoma, head and neck, liver or kidney cancer. CDR3: CASSPRGGDGNTIYF. CDR3 DNA sequence: TGTGCCAGCTCACCACGAGGGGGCGATGGAAACACCATATATTTT.